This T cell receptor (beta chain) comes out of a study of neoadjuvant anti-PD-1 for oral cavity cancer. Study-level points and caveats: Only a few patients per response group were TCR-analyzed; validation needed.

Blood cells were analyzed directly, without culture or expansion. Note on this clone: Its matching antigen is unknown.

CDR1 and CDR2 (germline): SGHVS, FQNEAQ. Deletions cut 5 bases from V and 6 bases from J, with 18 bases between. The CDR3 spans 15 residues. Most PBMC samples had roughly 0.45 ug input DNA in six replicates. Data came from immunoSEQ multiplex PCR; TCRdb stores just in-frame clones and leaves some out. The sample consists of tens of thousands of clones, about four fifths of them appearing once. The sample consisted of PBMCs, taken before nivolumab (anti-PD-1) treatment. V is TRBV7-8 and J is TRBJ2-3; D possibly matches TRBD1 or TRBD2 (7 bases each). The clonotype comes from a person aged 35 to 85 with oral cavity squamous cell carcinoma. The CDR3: CASSPWEGATDTQYF. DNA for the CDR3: TGTGCCAGCAGCCCGTGGGAGGGGGCAACCGATACGCAGTATTTT.